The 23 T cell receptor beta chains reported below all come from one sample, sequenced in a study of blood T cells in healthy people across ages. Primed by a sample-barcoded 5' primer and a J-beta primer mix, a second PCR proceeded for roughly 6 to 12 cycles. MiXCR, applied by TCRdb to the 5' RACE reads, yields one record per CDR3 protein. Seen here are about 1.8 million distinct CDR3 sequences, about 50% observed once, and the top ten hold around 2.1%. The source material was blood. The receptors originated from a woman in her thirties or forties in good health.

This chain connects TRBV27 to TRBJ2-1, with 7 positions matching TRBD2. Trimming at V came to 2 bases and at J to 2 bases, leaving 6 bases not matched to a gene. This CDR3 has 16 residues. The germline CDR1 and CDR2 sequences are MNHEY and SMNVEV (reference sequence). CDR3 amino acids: CASSLGFRGAYNEQFF. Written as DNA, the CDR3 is TGTGCCAGCAGTTTAGGGTTCCGGGGGGCCTACAATGAGCAGTTCTTC.

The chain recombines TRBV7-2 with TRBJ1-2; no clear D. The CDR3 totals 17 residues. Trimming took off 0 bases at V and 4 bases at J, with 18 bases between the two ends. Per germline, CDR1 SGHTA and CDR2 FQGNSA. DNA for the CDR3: TGTGCCAGCAGCTTAGCACGGTTTGTTTCGGGCCCCTATGGCTACACCTTC. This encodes CASSLARFVSGPYGYTF.

CDR3 region: CASRITDGPYEQYF. The CDR3 bases are TGTGCCAGCAGGATAACGGACGGCCCCTACGAACAGTACTTC. This rearrangement joins TRBV5-5 to TRBJ2-5; D is unresolved. CDR1 and CDR2 (germline): SGHKS, YYEKEE (reference sequence). The V and J ends lost 5 bases and 11 bases respectively, with 22 bases between them. The CDR3 consists of 14 residues.

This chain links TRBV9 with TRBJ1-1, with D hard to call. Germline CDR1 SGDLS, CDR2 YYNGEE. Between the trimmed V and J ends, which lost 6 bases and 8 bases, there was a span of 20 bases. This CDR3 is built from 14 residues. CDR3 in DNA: TGTGCCAGCAATACGGGCGCCAGAAAAGAAGAAGCTTTCTTT. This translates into CASNTGARKEEAFF.

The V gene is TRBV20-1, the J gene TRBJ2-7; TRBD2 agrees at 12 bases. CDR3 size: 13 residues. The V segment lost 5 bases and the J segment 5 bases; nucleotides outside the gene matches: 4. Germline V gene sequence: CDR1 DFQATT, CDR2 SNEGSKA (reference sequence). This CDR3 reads CSAASGGAHEQYF. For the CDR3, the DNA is TGCAGTGCTGCTAGCGGGGGGGCCCACGAGCAGTACTTC.

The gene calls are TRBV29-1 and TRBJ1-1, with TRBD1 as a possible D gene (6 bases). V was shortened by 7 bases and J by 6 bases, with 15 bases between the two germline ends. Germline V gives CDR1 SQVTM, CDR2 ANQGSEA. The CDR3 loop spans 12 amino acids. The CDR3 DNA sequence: TGCAGCGGTACGACAGGAGGGCCTGAAGCTTTCTTT. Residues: CSGTTGGPEAFF.

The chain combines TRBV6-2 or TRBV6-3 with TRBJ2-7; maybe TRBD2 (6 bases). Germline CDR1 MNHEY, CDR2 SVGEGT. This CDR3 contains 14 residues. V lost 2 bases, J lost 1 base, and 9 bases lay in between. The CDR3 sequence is CASSYVGSSYEQYF. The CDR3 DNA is TGTGCCAGCAGTTACGTCGGGAGTTCCTACGAGCAGTACTTC.

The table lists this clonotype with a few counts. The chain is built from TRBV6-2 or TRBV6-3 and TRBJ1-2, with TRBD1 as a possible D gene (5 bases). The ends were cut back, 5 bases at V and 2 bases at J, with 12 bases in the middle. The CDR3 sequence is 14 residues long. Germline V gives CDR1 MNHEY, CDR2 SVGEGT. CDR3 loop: CASSRDGINYGYTF. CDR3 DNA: TGTGCCAGCAGTCGGGACGGAATAAACTATGGCTACACCTTC.

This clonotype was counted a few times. This CDR3 is CSASGRMGGTDTQYF. CDR3 nucleotide sequence: TGCAGTGCTAGCGGCAGGATGGGGGGCACAGATACGCAGTATTTT. This chain joins TRBV20-1 and TRBJ2-3; D tentatively fits TRBD1 or TRBD2 (5 bases each). The CDR3 spans 15 residues. Germline V CDR1 and CDR2: DFQATT, SNEGSKA (reference sequence). V lost 3 bases, J lost 1 base, and 14 bases lay in between.

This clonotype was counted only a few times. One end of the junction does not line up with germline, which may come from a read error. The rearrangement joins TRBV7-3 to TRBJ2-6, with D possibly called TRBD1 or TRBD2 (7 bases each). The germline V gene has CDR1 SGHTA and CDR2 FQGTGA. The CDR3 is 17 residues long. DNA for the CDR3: TGTGCCAGCAGCTTCCTTCCAGGCGGGGAGGGGGCCAAAGTCCTGACTTTC. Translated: CASSFLPGGEGAKVLTF. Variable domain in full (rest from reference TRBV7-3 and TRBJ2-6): GAGVSQTPSNKVTEKGKYVELRCDPISGHTALYWYRQSLGQGPEFLIYFQGTGAADDSGLPNDRFFAVRPEGSVSTLKIQRTERGDSAVYLCASSFLPGGEGAKVLTFGAGSRLTVL.

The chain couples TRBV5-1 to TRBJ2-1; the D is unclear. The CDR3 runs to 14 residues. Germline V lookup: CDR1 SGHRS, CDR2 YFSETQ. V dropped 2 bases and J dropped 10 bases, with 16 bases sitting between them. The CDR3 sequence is CASSFGHGVYEQFF. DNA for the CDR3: TGCGCCAGCAGCTTCGGGCACGGTGTGTACGAGCAGTTCTTC.

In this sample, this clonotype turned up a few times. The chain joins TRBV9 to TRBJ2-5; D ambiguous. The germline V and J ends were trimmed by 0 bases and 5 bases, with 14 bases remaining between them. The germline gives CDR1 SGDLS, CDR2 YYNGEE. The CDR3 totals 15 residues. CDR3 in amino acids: CASSVAPRYGETQYF. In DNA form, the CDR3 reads TGTGCCAGCAGCGTAGCCCCCCGGTATGGGGAGACCCAGTACTTC.

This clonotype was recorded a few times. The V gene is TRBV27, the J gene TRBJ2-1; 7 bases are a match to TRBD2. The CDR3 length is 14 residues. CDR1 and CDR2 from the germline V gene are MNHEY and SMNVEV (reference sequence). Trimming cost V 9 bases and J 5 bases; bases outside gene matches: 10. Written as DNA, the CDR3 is TGTGCCAGTGGGGTGGGGGGGTTTAACAATGAGCAGTTCTTC. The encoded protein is CASGVGGFNNEQFF.

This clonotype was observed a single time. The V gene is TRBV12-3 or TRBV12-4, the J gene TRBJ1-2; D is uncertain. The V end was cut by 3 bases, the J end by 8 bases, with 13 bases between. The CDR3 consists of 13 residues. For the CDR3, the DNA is TGTGCCAGCAGTTTTCTTAGGAACCACGGCTACACCTTC. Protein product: CASSFLRNHGYTF.

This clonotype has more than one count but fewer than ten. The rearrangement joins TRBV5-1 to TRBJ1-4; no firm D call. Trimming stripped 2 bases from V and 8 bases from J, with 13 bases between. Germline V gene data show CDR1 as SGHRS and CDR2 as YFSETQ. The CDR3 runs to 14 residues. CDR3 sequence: CASSFRVPEEKLFF. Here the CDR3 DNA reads TGCGCCAGCAGCTTTCGGGTCCCAGAGGAAAAACTGTTTTTT.

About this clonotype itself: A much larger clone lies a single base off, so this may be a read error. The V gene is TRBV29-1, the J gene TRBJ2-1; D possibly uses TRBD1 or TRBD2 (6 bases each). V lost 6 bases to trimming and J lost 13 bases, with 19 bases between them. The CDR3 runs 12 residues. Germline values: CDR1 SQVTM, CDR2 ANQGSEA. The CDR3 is CSVTLVGGHQFF. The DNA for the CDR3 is TGCAGCGTCACTCTTGTAGGGGGGCACCAGTTCTTC.

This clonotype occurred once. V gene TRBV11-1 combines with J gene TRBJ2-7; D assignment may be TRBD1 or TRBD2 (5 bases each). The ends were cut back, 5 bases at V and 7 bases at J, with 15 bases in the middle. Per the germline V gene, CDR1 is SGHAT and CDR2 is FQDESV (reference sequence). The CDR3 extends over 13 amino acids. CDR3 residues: CASSAPMGDEQYF. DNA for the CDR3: TGTGCCAGCAGCGCCCCAATGGGGGATGAGCAGTACTTC.

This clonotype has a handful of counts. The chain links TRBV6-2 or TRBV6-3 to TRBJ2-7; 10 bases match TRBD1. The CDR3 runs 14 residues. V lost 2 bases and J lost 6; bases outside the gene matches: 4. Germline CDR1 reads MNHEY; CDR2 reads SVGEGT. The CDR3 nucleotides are TGTGCCAGCAGTTACCCGGACAGGGGGAGCGAGCAGTACTTC. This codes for CASSYPDRGSEQYF.

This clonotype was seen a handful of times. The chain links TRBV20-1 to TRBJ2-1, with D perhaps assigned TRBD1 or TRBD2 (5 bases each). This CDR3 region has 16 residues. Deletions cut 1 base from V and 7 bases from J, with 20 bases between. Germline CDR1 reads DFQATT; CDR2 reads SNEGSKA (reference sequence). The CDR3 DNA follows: TGCAGTGCTAGAGCCAATAACCGGGACCGACGGAATGAGCAGTTCTTC. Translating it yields CSARANNRDRRNEQFF.

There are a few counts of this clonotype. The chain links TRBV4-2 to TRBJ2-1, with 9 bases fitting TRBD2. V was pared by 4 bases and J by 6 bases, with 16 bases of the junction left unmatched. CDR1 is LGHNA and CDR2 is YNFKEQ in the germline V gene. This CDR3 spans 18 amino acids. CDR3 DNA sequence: TGTGCCAGCAGCCCAAGACTTTTAGCGGGGGCCCCGGGCAATGAGCAGTTCTTC. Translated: CASSPRLLAGAPGNEQFF.

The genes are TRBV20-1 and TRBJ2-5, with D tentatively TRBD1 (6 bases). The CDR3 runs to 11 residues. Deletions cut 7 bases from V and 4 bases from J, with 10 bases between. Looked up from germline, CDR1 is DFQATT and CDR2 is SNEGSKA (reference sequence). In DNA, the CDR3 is TGCAGTGGGGGGCCCAGAGAGACCCAGTACTTC. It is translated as CSGGPRETQYF.

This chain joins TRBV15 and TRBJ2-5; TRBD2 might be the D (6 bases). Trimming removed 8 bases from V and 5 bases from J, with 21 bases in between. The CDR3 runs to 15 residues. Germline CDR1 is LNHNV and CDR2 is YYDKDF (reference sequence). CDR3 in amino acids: CATRRDLRSLETQYF. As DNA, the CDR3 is TGTGCCACCCGGAGGGATCTCAGGTCCCTGGAGACCCAGTACTTC.

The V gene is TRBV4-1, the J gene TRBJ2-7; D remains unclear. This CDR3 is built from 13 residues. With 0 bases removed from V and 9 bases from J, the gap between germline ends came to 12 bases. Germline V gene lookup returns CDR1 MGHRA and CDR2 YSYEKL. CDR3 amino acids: CASSQDPADGQYF. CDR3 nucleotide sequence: TGCGCCAGCAGCCAAGATCCGGCGGACGGGCAGTACTTC.